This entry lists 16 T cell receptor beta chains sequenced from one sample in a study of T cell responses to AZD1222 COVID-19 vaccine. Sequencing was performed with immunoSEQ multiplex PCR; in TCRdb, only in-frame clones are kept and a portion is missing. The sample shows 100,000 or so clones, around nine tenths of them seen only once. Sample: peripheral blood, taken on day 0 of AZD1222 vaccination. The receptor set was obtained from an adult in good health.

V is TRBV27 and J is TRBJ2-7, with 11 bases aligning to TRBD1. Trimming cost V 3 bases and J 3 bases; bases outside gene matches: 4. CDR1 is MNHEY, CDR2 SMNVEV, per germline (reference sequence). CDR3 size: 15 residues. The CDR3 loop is CASSFTGTGGYEQYF. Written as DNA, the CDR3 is TGTGCCAGCAGTTTCACCGGGACAGGGGGCTACGAGCAGTACTTC.

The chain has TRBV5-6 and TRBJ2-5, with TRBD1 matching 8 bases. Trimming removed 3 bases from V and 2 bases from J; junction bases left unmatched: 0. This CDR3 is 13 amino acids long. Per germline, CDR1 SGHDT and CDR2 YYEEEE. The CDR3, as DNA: TGTGCCAGCAGCTGGGACAGGCAAGAGACCCAGTACTTC. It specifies CASSWDRQETQYF.

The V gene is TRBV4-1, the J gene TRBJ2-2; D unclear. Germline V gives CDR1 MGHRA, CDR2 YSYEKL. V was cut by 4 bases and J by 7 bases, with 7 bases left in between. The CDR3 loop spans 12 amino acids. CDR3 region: CASSLNDGELFF. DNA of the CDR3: TGCGCCAGCAGCCTAAATGACGGGGAGCTGTTTTTT.

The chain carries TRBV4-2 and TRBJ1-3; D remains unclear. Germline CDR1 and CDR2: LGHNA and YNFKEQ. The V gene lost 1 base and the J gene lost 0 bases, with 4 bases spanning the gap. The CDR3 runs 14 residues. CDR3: CASSQANSGNTIYF. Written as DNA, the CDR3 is TGTGCCAGCAGCCAAGCTAACTCTGGAAACACCATATATTTT.

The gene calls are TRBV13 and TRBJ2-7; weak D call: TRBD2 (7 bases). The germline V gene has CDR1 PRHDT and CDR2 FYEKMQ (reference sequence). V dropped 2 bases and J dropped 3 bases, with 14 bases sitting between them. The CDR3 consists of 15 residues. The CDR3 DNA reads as TGTGCCAGCAGCTTATATCGCGGGGGCGGCTACGAGCAGTACTTC. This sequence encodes CASSLYRGGGYEQYF.

Here the CDR3 reads CASSVPNISGNTDTQYF. CDR3 coding DNA: TGTGCCAGCAGTGTCCCTAATATTAGCGGAAACACAGATACGCAGTATTTT. The chain links TRBV6-4 to TRBJ2-3; TRBD2 is a possible D gene (6 bases). Looked up from germline, CDR1 is MRHNA and CDR2 is SNTAGT. CDR3 size: 17 residues. V lost 4 bases and J lost 2, with 19 bases in between.

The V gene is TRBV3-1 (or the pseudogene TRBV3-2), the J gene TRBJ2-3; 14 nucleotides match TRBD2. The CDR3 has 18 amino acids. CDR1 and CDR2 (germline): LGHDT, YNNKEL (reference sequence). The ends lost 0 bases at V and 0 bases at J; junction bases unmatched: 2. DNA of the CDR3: TGTGCCAGCAGCCAAGAAGGGACTAGCGGGGGTAGCACAGATACGCAGTATTTT. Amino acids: CASSQEGTSGGSTDTQYF.

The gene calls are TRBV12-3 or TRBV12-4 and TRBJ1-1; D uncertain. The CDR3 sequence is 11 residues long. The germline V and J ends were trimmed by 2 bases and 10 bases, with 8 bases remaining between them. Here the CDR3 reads CASSLSSVAFF. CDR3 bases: TGTGCCAGCAGTTTATCATCCGTAGCTTTCTTT.

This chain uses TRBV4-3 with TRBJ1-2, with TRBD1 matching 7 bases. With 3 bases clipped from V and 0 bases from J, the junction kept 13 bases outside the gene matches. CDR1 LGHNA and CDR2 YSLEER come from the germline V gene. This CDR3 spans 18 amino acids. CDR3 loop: CASSQMVQGHSANYGYTF. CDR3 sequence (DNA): TGCGCCAGCAGCCAGATGGTACAGGGGCATTCCGCTAACTATGGCTACACCTTC.

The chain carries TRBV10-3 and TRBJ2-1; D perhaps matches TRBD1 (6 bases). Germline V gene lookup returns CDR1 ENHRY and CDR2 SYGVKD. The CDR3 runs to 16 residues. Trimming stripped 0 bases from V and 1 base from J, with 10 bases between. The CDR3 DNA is TGTGCCATCAGTGAGTCGGTAGGGGGTTCCTACAATGAGCAGTTCTTC. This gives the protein CAISESVGGSYNEQFF.

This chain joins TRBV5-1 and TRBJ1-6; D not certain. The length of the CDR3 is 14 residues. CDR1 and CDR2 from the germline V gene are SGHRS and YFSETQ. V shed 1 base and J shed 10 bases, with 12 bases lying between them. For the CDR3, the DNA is TGCGCCAGCAGCTTGTCCGACACAGCCTCACCCCTCCACTTT. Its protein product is CASSLSDTASPLHF.

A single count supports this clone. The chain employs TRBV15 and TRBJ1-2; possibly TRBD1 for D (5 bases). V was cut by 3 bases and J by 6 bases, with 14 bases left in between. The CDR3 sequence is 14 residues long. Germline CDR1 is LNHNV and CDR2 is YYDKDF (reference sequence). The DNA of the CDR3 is TGTGCCACCAGCAGGTCTCGCGCAGGGAATGGCTACACCTTC. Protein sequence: CATSRSRAGNGYTF.

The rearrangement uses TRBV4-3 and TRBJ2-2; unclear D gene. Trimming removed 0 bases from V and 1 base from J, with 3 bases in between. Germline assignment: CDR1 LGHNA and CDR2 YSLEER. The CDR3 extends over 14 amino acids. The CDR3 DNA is TGCGCCAGCAGCCAAGATCAGAACACCGGGGAGCTGTTTTTT. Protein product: CASSQDQNTGELFF.

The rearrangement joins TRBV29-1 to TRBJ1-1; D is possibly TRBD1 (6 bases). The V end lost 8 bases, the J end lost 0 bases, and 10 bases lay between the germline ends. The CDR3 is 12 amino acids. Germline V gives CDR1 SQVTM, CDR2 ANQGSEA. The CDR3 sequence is CSFGQLNTEAFF. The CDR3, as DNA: TGCAGCTTCGGACAGCTGAACACTGAAGCTTTCTTT.

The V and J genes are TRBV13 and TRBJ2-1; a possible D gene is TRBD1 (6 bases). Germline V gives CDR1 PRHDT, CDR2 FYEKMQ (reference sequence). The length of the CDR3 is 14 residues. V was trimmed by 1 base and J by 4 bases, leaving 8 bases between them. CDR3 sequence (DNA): TGTGCCAGCAGCTTAGCAGGACAGTACAATGAGCAGTTCTTC. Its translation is CASSLAGQYNEQFF.

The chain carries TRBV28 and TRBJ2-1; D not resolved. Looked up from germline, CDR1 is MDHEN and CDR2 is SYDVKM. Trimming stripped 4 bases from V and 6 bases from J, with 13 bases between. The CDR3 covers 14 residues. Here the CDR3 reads CASSSWLAGNEQFF. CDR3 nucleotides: TGTGCCAGCAGTTCTTGGCTGGCTGGCAATGAGCAGTTCTTC.